This T cell receptor (beta chain) was identified in a study of cytomegalovirus exposure and HLA in healthy donors. Study-wide results and limits: Analysis performed later showed TCR beta chains linked to HLA being more clonally expanded than equally common others. In vitro work confirmed that a few CMV-associated chains recognize CMV antigens. In an earlier analysis, in some 500 donors, most V segments appeared productive either ~90% or ~30% of the time.

To note about this clone: Its antigen is undetermined.

The PCR used 60 Vbeta and 13 Jbeta primers. Method: immunoSEQ multiplex PCR; TCRdb's copy keeps in-frame clones and lacks some. The sample has tens of thousands of clones, about 83% seen once. The origin of this receptor is a woman under 30 in good health and CMV-seropositive. The sample consisted of PBMCs.

CDR3 nucleotides: TGTGCCAGCAGGACGAGAGGCACCGGGGAGCTGTTTTTT. Translated, it gives CASRTRGTGELFF. The chain links TRBV2 to TRBJ2-2; no clear D gene. V gave up 6 bases and J gave up 4 bases, with 9 bases separating them. Germline V gene sequence: CDR1 SNHLY, CDR2 FYNNEI. This CDR3 contains 13 residues.